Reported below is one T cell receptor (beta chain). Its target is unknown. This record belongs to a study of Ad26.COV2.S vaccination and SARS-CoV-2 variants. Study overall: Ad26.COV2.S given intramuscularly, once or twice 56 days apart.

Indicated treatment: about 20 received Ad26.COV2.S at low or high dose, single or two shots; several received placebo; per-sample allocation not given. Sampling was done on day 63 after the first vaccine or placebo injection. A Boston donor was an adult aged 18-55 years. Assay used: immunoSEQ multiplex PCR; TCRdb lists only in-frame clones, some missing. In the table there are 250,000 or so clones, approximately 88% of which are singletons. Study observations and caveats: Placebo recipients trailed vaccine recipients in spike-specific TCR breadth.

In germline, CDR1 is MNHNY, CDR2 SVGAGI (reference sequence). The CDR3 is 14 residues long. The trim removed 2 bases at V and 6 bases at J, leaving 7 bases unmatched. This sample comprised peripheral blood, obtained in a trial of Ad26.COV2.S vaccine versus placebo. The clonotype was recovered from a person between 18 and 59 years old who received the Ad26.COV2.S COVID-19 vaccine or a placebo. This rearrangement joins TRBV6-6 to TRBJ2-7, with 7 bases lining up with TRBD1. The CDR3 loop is CASSYRGRGLEQYF. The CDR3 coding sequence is TGTGCCAGCAGTTACAGGGGGCGCGGGCTCGAGCAGTACTTC.